Below, 5 T cell receptor beta chains from the same sample are listed, as sequenced in a study of cytomegalovirus exposure and HLA in healthy donors. 13 Jbeta primers and 60 Vbeta primers were used for the PCR. Clones were sequenced by immunoSEQ multiplex PCR, and TCRdb holds only the in-frame ones, with some missing. This table has under 130,000 clones, roughly 70% appearing once. Sequences were obtained from PBMCs. The receptors here all came from a man aged 35-49 years in good health and CMV-seropositive.

This chain links TRBV4-3 with TRBJ2-5, with no clear D. With 4 bases removed from V and 5 bases from J, the gap between germline ends came to 17 bases. This CDR3 has 15 residues. Germline V gives CDR1 LGHNA, CDR2 YSLEER. In DNA form, the CDR3 reads TGCGCCAGCAGCCCTACCGATTTTCACTTTGAGACCCAGTACTTC. This translates into CASSPTDFHFETQYF.

This clone occurred a few times. The chain combines TRBV7-2 with TRBJ2-3; 9 bases map to TRBD2. Losses at the gene ends were 4 bases for V and 0 bases for J; bases not matched to a gene: 14. Per germline, CDR1 SGHTA and CDR2 FQGNSA. The CDR3 sequence is 19 residues long. The CDR3 here is CASSSDPGLAGISTDTQYF. CDR3 in DNA: TGTGCCAGCAGCTCCGACCCGGGACTAGCTGGTATTAGCACAGATACGCAGTATTTT. Drawing the rest from reference TRBV7-2 and TRBJ2-3, the complete variable domain is GAGVSQSPSNKVTEKGKDVELRCDPISGHTALYWYRQSLGQGLEFLIYFQGNSAPDKSGLPSDRFSAERTGGSVSTLTIQRTQQEDSAVYLCASSSDPGLAGISTDTQYFGPGTRLTVL.

The V and J genes are TRBV30 and TRBJ1-2; D gene unclear. This CDR3 contains 13 residues. Per the germline V gene, CDR1 is GTSNPN and CDR2 is SVGIG (reference sequence). Trimming removed 1 base at V and 3 bases at J, with 9 bases between. The CDR3 here is CAWSARRDYGYTF. The CDR3 coding sequence is TGTGCCTGGAGTGCACGGAGAGACTATGGCTACACCTTC.

The chain carries TRBV6-1 and TRBJ2-1, with 10 bases lining up with TRBD1. V gave up 2 bases and J gave up 9 bases; unmatched junction bases: 7. The CDR3 runs 15 residues. Germline CDR1 is MNHNS and CDR2 is SASEGT. The CDR3 region has the DNA TGTGCCAGCAGTGAACAAGACAGGGGGCGCAGTGAGCAGTTCTTC. Residues: CASSEQDRGRSEQFF.

The rearrangement joins TRBV10-1 to TRBJ2-7; 8 bases fit TRBD1. V shed 5 bases, J shed 2 bases, and the junction held 2 bases outside the gene matches. Germline CDR1 reads WNHNN; CDR2 reads SYGVQD (reference sequence). CDR3 length equals 13 residues. The DNA for the CDR3 is TGCGCCAGCAGTCCGGGACAGGCCTACGAGCAGTACTTC. Residues: CASSPGQAYEQYF.